This note documents a single T cell receptor beta chain sequence. Its antigen is not known. Cells were stimulated with overlapping HIV-1 Gag 15-mer peptides. CD40L-negative CD69-negative CD45RO-high memory CD4+ T cells were sorted as populations depleted of antigen-responding cells. These HIV-1-infected adults initiated suppressive ART in chronic infection. Undetectable plasma HIV-1 RNA below 50 copies/mL lasted at least 4 years. Inclusion required CMV-positive serology and CD4+ counts above 400 cells/uL. The data were taken from a study of persistence of HIV-infected CD4 T cells. Across the whole study: A median of roughly 8 years of suppressive ART preceded sampling.

The immunoSEQ assay was version 4, run in survey mode. Produced via immunoSEQ multiplex PCR; TCRdb's table is partial and in-frame only. Found here are roughly 35,000 clones, 75% to 85% of them singletons; the top ten hold more than 0.9%. This specimen was cultured CD4+ T cells from PBMCs, taken from a patient who received antiretroviral therapy. The receptor was derived from an adult with HIV. The donor label of this sample is uncertain.

CDR3 sequence reads: CASSQGDRMNTEAFF. CDR3 DNA sequence: TGTGCCAGCAGCCAAGGAGACAGGATGAACACTGAAGCTTTCTTT. The chain uses TRBV3-1 (or the pseudogene TRBV3-2) and TRBJ1-1, with a possible D match to TRBD1 (6 bases). The V end was cut by 1 base, the J end by 0 bases, with 9 bases between. This CDR3 has 15 residues. The germline gives CDR1 LGHDT, CDR2 YNNKEL (reference sequence).